The table lists the clone carrying this T cell receptor beta chain with a few counts. Its antigen is not known. This specimen belongs to a study of persistence of HIV-infected CD4 T cells. Across the whole study: A couple of participants gave one leukapheresis sample; others gave up to roughly 180 mL blood repeatedly. Regarding the study as a whole: Degenerate expanded CDR3beta sequences were enriched among CMV- and Gag-responding cells.

CDR1 LNHDA and CDR2 SQIVND come from the germline V gene (reference sequence). The CDR3 has 15 residues. With 5 bases removed from V and 0 bases from J, the gap between germline ends came to 11 bases. Sequencing used immunoSEQ version 4 in survey mode. The protocol was immunoSEQ multiplex PCR, while the TCRdb copy is restricted to in-frame clones and leaves out a portion. The repertoire holds 40,000 to 50,000 clones, about 80% seen once, with under 3.5% in the top ten. Cells were stimulated with CMV-infected fibroblast lysates at roughly 10 ug/mL. Sorted nonresponding memory CD4+ T cells were CD40L-negative, CD69-negative, CD45RO-high. Plasma HIV-1 RNA stayed below 50 copies/mL for at least 4 years.

The chain employs TRBV19 and TRBJ1-3, with no clear D. This receptor was identified in an adult man with HIV who was CMV-seropositive. Sequenced here: CD4+ T cells sorted from PBMCs after roughly 19-hour stimulation, sampled from a patient who received antiretroviral therapy. The CDR3 coding sequence is TGTGCCAGTAGTGTGGACGTGAGCTCTGGAAACACCATATATTTT. Amino acid sequence: CASSVDVSSGNTIYF.